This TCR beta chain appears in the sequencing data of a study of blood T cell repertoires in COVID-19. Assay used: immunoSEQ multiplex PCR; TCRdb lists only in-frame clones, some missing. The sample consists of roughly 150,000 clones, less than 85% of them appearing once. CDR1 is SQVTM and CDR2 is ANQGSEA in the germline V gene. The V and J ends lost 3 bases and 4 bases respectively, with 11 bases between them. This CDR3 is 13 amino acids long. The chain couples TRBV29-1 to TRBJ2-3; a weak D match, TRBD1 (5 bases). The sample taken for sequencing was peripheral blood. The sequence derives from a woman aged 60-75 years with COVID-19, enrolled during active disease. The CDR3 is CSVESPQADTQYF. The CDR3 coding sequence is TGCAGCGTTGAGAGCCCACAGGCAGATACGCAGTATTTT.